This T cell receptor (beta chain) was recovered during a study of blood T cell repertoires in COVID-19. Germline loops: CDR1 SGHDT, CDR2 YYEEEE. The CDR3 covers 13 residues. Trimming shortened V by 5 bases and J by 6 bases, and 14 bases separated the two germline ends. The method was immunoSEQ multiplex PCR; TCRdb's version includes in-frame clones alone and lacks a portion of them. Of approximately 200,000 clones listed, roughly nine tenths are singletons. Ages ranged from about 18 to 89 years, with residence in 20 to 30 US areas. Before being deemed recovered, Cohort 3 donors had two negative PCRs, clearance, or symptom resolution.

The TCR originated in a man aged 25-40 years who had recovered from COVID-19. The sample was PBMCs or T cells enriched from blood (not recorded which). V and J are TRBV5-6 and TRBJ1-2; D is perhaps TRBD1 (6 bases). In nucleotides, the CDR3 is TGTGCCAGCAGGGTGGACAGTTCCCATGGCTACACCTTC. It encodes CASRVDSSHGYTF.